These T cell receptor beta chains were read from a single sample in a study of human T cells and chemical hapten exposure. TCRdb re-derived calls from the RACE reads in MiXCR, one entry per CDR3 protein. The profile covers approximately 180,000 distinct CDR3 sequences, with around 30% appearing a single time and less than 3% taken by the ten largest. This specimen was whole blood, taken in connection with sensitization to the hapten diphenylcyclopropenone (DPC). These receptors were obtained from a young woman with alopecia areata. Some clones in this sample may be carry-over from other donors' samples. CDR3s include the opening cysteine and the closing phenylalanine or tryptophan. D genes are given only for firm matches. Part of the rows lack a size; the others show once, few, many or a class for expanded clones.

v_gene	abundance	j_gene	d_gene	CDR3nt	CDR3aa
TRBV28	few	TRBJ2-1	TRBD1	TGTGCCAGCAGTTTGGGGGACAGGGGAGATTACAATGAGCAGTTCTTC	CASSLGDRGDYNEQFF
TRBV28	few	TRBJ2-5	-	TGTGCCAGCAGTGGAGGAACTAGTTTCCAAGAGACCCAGTACTTC	CASSGGTSFQETQYF
TRBV18	few	TRBJ2-3	-	TGTGCCAGCTCACCAAGGGACTCAATTAGCACAGATACGCAGTATTTT	CASSPRDSISTDTQYF
TRBV29-1	few	TRBJ2-7	-	TGCAGCGCCGTAGACGCAACCTACGAGCAGTACTTC	CSAVDATYEQYF
TRBV20-1	once	TRBJ2-2	TRBD1	TGCAGTGCTAAGGGCCCCGGACAGGGGGCGAACACCGGGGAGCTGTTTTTT	CSAKGPGQGANTGELFF
TRBV28	-	TRBJ2-5	-	TGTGCCAGCAGAACCTATTACGGACCGAAAGAGACCCAGTACTTC	CASRTYYGPKETQYF
TRBV5-5	-	TRBJ2-1	-	TGTGCCAGCAGCACACCCCGTGGGGGGGGCAACAACTCCTACAATGAGCAGTTCTTC	CASSTPRGGGNNSYNEQFF
TRBV6-5	-	TRBJ1-3	TRBD1	TGTGCCAGCAGCCGGACAGGGAATACCGGAAACACCATATATTTT	CASSRTGNTGNTIYF
TRBV20-1	-	TRBJ2-7	TRBD1	TGCAGTGGGACAGGGGTCAACGAGCAGTACTTC	CSGTGVNEQYF
TRBV10-3	-	TRBJ1-1	TRBD1	TGTGCCATCAGTGTAACCCCCGGGACAGGGGTCTCTGAAGCTTTCTTT	CAISVTPGTGVSEAFF
TRBV6-6	-	TRBJ1-4	TRBD1	TGTGCCAGCAGTTACCGTTCCGGGACAGGGGGAGAAAAACTGTTTTTT	CASSYRSGTGGEKLFF
TRBV28	few	TRBJ2-1	TRBD1	TGTGCCAGCGGACTGATAGGACAGGGATACGATGAGCAGTTCTTC	CASGLIGQGYDEQFF
TRBV29-1	once	TRBJ1-5	-	TGCAGCGTTGAAATTGGGGGTGATAGCAATCAGCCCCAGCATTTT	CSVEIGGDSNQPQHF
TRBV28	-	TRBJ1-2	TRBD1	TGTGCCACCTACGGACAGGGAGGATCCTATGGCTACACCTTC	CATYGQGGSYGYTF